This T cell receptor (beta chain) emerged from a study of cytomegalovirus exposure and HLA in healthy donors. General observations from the study: Altogether, 150 to 200 TCR beta chains were recorded as cytomegalovirus-associated.

Use of 60 Vbeta and 13 Jbeta primers characterized the PCR. Some clones are missing from TCRdb's copy, which holds only in-frame ones; the method was immunoSEQ multiplex PCR. The table includes about 78,000 clones, approximately 80% detected once. This clone was observed once. Its antigen is undetermined. The TCR comes from a woman aged 45-65 years in good health and CMV-seropositive. The sequencing sample was made of PBMCs.

The CDR3 loop is CASSPDSIYGYTF. The DNA of the CDR3 is TGTGCCAGCTCACCAGACTCAATCTATGGCTACACCTTC. This rearrangement joins TRBV18 to TRBJ1-2; the D is unclear. The V end was cut by 2 bases, the J end by 4 bases, with 8 bases between. The CDR3 is 13 residues long. Germline V gene lookup returns CDR1 KGHSH and CDR2 LQKENI.